The clone carrying this T cell receptor (beta chain) was counted only a few times. The antigen remains undetermined. RNA was extracted from bulk tissue without any cell sorting. These data belong to a study of tumor and adjacent non-tumor tissue in lung cancer. Broader study findings: Tumor tissue had significantly higher TCR diversity than normal lung.

The library came from three nested PCR rounds adapted from ARM-PCR protocols. Using its own MiXCR run on the multiplex PCR reads, TCRdb lists one record per CDR3 protein. The sample consists of under 250,000 distinct CDR3 sequences, roughly 70% of them appearing once. This CDR3 is built from 13 residues. In germline, CDR1 is SGHDT, CDR2 YYEEEE. Trimming removed 5 bases from V and 5 bases from J, with 13 bases in between. This receptor was identified in a man between 60 and 75 years old with non-small cell lung cancer. Input material: lung tumor tissue. This rearrangement joins TRBV5-6 to TRBJ2-5; no reliable D call. CDR3 in DNA: TGTGCCAGCAGTTTTTCCCCTCATGAGACCCAGTACTTC. This translates into CASSFSPHETQYF.